This T cell receptor beta chain was found in a study of cytomegalovirus exposure and HLA in healthy donors. Study observations and caveats: Later work associated 17,000 or so TCR beta sequences with HLA alleles at 0.05 false discovery rate. Earlier findings revealed that most TCR beta V segments proved productive either about 87% or about 30% of the time.

A note on this clone: What it recognizes is unknown.

Each donor's status was that of a healthy bone marrow donor. Donors were ostensibly healthy at sampling, although undocumented immune exposures were probable. The PCR employed 60 Vbeta primers together with 13 Jbeta primers. The method was immunoSEQ multiplex PCR; TCRdb's version includes in-frame clones alone and lacks a portion of them. Of about 200,000 clones in the sample, roughly 85% were seen once. The receptor was isolated from a woman younger than 30 in good health and CMV-seronegative. The specimen was PBMCs.

The CDR3 nucleotides read TGTGCCAGCAGCCTACCAAGGACAGGGAACTATGGCTACACCTTC. Translating it yields CASSLPRTGNYGYTF. This rearrangement joins TRBV5-4 to TRBJ1-2; 8 bases fit TRBD1. V gave up 4 bases and J gave up 2 bases; unmatched junction bases: 7. The germline CDR1 and CDR2 sequences are SGHNT and YYREEE (reference sequence). CDR3 size: 15 residues.